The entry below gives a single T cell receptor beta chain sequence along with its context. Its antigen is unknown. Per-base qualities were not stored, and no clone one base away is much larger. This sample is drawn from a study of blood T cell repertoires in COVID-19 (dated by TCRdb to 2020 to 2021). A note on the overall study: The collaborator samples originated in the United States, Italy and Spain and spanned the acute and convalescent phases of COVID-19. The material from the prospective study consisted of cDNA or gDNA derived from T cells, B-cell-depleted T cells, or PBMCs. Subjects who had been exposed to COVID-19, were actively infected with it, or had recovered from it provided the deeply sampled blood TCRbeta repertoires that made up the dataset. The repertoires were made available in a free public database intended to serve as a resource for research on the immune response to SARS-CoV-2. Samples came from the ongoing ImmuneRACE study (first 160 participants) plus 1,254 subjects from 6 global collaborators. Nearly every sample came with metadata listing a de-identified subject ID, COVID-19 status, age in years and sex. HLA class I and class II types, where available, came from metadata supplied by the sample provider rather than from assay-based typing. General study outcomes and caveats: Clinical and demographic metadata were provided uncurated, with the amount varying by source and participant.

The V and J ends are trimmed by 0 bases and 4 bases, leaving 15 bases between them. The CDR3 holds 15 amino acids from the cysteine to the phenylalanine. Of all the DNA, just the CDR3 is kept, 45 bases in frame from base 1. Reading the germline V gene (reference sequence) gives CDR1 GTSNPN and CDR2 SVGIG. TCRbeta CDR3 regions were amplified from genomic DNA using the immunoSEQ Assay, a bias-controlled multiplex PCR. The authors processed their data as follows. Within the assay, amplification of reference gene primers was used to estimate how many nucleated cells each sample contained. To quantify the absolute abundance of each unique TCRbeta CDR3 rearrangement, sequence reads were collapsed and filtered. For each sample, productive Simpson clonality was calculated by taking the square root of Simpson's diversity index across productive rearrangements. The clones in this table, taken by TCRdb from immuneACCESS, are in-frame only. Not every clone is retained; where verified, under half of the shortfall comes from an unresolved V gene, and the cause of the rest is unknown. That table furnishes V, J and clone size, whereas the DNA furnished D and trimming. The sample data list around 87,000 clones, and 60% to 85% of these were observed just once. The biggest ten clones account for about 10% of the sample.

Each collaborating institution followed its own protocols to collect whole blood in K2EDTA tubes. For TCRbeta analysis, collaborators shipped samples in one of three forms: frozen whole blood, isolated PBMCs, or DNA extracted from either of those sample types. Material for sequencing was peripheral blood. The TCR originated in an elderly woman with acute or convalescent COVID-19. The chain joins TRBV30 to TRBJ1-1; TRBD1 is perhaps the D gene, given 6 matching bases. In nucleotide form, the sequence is TGTGCCTGGAGTGTACGGGGGGCTACGGGCACTGAAGCTTTCTTT. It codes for CAWSVRGATGTEAFF.